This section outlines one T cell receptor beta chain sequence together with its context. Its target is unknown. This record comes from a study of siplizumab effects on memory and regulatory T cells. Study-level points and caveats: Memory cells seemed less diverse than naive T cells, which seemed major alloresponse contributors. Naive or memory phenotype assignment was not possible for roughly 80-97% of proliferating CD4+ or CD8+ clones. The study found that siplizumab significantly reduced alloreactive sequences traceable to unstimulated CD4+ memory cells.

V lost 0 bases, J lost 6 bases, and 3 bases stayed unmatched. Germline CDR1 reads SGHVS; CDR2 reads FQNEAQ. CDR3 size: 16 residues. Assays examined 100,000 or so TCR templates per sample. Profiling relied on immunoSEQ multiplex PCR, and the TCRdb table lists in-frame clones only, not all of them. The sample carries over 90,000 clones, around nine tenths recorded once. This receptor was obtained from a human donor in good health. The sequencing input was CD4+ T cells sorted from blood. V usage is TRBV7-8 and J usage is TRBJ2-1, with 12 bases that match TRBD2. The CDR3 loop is CASSLASSGRANEQFF. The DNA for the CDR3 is TGTGCCAGCAGCTTAGCGTCTAGCGGGAGGGCCAATGAGCAGTTCTTC.